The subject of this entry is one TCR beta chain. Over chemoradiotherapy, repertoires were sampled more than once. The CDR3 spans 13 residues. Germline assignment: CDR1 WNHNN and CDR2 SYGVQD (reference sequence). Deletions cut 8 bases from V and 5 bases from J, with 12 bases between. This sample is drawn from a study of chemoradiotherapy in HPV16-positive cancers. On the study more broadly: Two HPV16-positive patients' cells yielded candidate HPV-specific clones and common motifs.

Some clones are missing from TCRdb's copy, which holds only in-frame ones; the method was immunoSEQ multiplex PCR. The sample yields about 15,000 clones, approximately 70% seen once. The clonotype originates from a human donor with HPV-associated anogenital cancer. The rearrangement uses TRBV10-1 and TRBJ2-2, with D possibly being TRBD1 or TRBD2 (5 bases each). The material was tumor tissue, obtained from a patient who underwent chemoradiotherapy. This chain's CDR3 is CASAGTETGELFF. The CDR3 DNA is TGCGCCAGCGCTGGGACCGAAACCGGGGAGCTGTTTTTT.